This T cell receptor (beta chain) was captured by sequencing in a study of blood T cell repertoires in COVID-19. In the study overall: From the United States, Italy and Spain came samples of acute and convalescent COVID-19. The cDNA or gDNA used as material had been derived from T cells, B-cell-depleted T cells, or PBMCs.

Assay: immunoSEQ multiplex PCR; the TCRdb copy retains only in-frame clones and omits some. Here the sample spans a few hundred thousand clones, 86% being singletons. Seattle-derived patients entered the study during active infection and were followed longitudinally. The CDR3 is 14 residues long. Germline CDR1 and CDR2: SGHAT and FQNNGV. The V and J ends lost 5 bases and 4 bases respectively, with 15 bases between them. V and J are TRBV11-2 and TRBJ2-7; no definite D call. What was sequenced was peripheral blood. The source of this sequence is a woman between 45 and 65 years old with COVID-19, enrolled during active disease. The chain's CDR3 is CASSPPGPGYEQYV. Written as DNA, the CDR3 is TGTGCCAGCAGCCCTCCCGGCCCGGGTTACGAGCAGTACGTC.